This is a list of T cell receptor beta chains from one sample in a study of T cell responses to AZD1222 COVID-19 vaccine. The method was immunoSEQ multiplex PCR; TCRdb's version includes in-frame clones alone and lacks a portion of them. The sample lists fewer than 200,000 clones, around nine tenths occurring once. The specimen comprised peripheral blood, sampled on day 0 of AZD1222 vaccination. The receptor source for this set is an adult in good health. Both conserved end residues are part of each CDR3. Each record gives: CDR3 DNA, CDR3 protein, J gene, V gene, D gene. D genes are given only for firm matches.

DNA: TGCAGTGCCCAAATAAAGAGAGAGCAGTACTTC; CDR3: CSAQIKREQYF; J: TRBJ2-7; V: TRBV20-1; D: NA
DNA: TGTGCCATCTTTGAGGGACTAGCGGGAGTAAACACCGGGGAGCTGTTTTTT; CDR3: CAIFEGLAGVNTGELFF; J: TRBJ2-2; V: TRBV2; D: TRBD2
DNA: TGCGCCAGCAGCCAAAGTGGAGGGCAAGCTTTCTTT; CDR3: CASSQSGGQAFF; J: TRBJ1-1; V: TRBV4-1; D: NA
DNA: TGCGCCAGCAGCTTTGGGGACAGGGGGCGAGCTGAAGCTTTCTTT; CDR3: CASSFGDRGRAEAFF; J: TRBJ1-1; V: TRBV5-1; D: TRBD1
DNA: TGTGCCAGCAGCAATGGACTAGCGGGAGTTACCGGGGAGCTGTTTTTT; CDR3: CASSNGLAGVTGELFF; J: TRBJ2-2; V: TRBV5-4; D: TRBD2
DNA: TGCGCCAGCAGCTTGAGTAATGAAAAACTGTTTTTT; CDR3: CASSLSNEKLFF; J: TRBJ1-4; V: TRBV5-1; D: NA
DNA: TGTGCCAGCAGTTTGTCGATCTACAATGAGCAGTTCTTC; CDR3: CASSLSIYNEQFF; J: TRBJ2-1; V: TRBV27; D: NA
DNA: TGTGCCAGCAGTTCCCGGACACAAGAGACCCAGTACTTC; CDR3: CASSSRTQETQYF; J: TRBJ2-5; V: TRBV6-5; D: NA
DNA: TGTGCCAGCAGGCGAGACAGGGAACCGGGCGGTCCTGAAGCTTTCTTT; CDR3: CASRRDREPGGPEAFF; J: TRBJ1-1; V: TRBV11-2; D: TRBD1
DNA: TGCAGCGTAATGACAGGGAACTACAATGAGCAGTTCTTC; CDR3: CSVMTGNYNEQFF; J: TRBJ2-1; V: TRBV29-1; D: TRBD1
DNA: TGTGCCAGCAGTTTAGGCTGGAACACTGAAGCTTTCTTT; CDR3: CASSLGWNTEAFF; J: TRBJ1-1; V: TRBV12-3/TRBV12-4; D: NA
DNA: TGTGCCAGCAGCCTTGCTGGGGGCGGCTCTGGAAACACCATATATTTT; CDR3: CASSLAGGGSGNTIYF; J: TRBJ1-3; V: TRBV7-9; D: NA
DNA: TGTGCCAGCAGTGACTCGGGAGGGAGGGACTATGGCTACACCTTC; CDR3: CASSDSGGRDYGYTF; J: TRBJ1-2; V: TRBV6-4; D: NA
DNA: TGTGCCAGCAGTCTACGGGGTTCTGGCGATGAGCAGTTCTTC; CDR3: CASSLRGSGDEQFF; J: TRBJ2-1; V: TRBV27; D: NA
DNA: TGTGCCAGCAGCTTAGCGGGAGGGCCTGGAGAGACCCAGTACTTC; CDR3: CASSLAGGPGETQYF; J: TRBJ2-5; V: TRBV7-8; D: TRBD2
DNA: TGTGCCAGTAGGGGGCTGGGGCTAGCGGGAGAAAGGAATGAGCAGTTCTTC; CDR3: CASRGLGLAGERNEQFF; J: TRBJ2-1; V: TRBV19; D: TRBD2
DNA: TGTGCCAGCAGCTTAGAGGGGGGGAACACTGAAGCTTTCTTT; CDR3: CASSLEGGNTEAFF; J: TRBJ1-1; V: TRBV7-8; D: NA
DNA: TGTGCCAGCAGTTCAGATAGCCCAAAAGGAGTCTATGGCTACACCTTC; CDR3: CASSSDSPKGVYGYTF; J: TRBJ1-2; V: TRBV27; D: NA
DNA: TGTGCCAGCAGCACATCCGGGACGGCGAACACTGAAGCTTTCTTT; CDR3: CASSTSGTANTEAFF; J: TRBJ1-1; V: TRBV9; D: NA
DNA: TGTGCCAGCGGGGACAGGGTAGGAGAGACCCAGTACTTC; CDR3: CASGDRVGETQYF; J: TRBJ2-5; V: TRBV19; D: TRBD1
DNA: TGTGCCAGCAGCTATGTACTAGCGGGAGGGGATCTTGAGCAGTTCTTC; CDR3: CASSYVLAGGDLEQFF; J: TRBJ2-1; V: TRBV7-9; D: TRBD2
DNA: TGTGCCAGCAGCCGTCCGAATACCTACGAGCAGTACTTC; CDR3: CASSRPNTYEQYF; J: TRBJ2-7; V: TRBV3-1/TRBV3-2; D: NA